This T cell receptor (beta chain) was recorded in a study of cytomegalovirus exposure and HLA in healthy donors. General study findings and limits: Being productive about 87% or about 30% of the time was typical of most TCR beta V segments in an earlier analysis. The presence/absence work took it that sequencing depth was about the same across donors.

The PCR had 60 Vbeta and 13 Jbeta primers. Profiled with immunoSEQ multiplex PCR; TCRdb holds only in-frame clones, not every one. The data hold about 35,000 clones, with approximately 76% observed a single time. This CDR3 is 13 amino acids long. V lost 8 bases to trimming and J lost 6 bases; unmatched junction nucleotides: 6. Germline V CDR1 and CDR2: WSHSY, SAAADI. A remark on this clone: Its cognate antigen is unknown. The same CDR3 also results from other DNA sequences found in this sample.

The V and J genes are TRBV10-2 and TRBJ2-3, with 9 positions matching TRBD2. The TCR was taken from a woman aged 25 to 39 in good health and CMV-seropositive. The specimen sequenced was PBMCs. CDR3 protein: CASLIAGDDTQYF. CDR3 in DNA: TGCGCCAGCCTAATAGCGGGGGACGATACGCAGTATTTT.